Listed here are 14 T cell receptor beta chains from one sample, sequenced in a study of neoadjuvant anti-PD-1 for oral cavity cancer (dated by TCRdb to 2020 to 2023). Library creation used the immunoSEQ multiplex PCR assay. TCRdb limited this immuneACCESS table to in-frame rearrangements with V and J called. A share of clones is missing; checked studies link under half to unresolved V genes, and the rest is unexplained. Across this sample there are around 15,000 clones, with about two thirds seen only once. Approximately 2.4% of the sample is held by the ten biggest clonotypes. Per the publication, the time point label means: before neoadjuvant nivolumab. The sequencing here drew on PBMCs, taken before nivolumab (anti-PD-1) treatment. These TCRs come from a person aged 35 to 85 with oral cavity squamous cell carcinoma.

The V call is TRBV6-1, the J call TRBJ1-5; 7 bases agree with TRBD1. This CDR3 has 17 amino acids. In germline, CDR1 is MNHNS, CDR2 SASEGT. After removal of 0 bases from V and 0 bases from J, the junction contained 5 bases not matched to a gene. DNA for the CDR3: TGTGCCAGCAGTGAAGCCCTCGGGACAGTTAGCAATCAGCCCCAGCATTTT. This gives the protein CASSEALGTVSNQPQHF.

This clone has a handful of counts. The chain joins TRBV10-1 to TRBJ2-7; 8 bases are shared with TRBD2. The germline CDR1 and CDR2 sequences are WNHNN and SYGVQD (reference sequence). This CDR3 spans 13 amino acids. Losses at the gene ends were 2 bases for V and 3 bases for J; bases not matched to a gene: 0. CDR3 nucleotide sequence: TGCGCCAGCAGTGAGCGGGAGGGCTACGAGCAGTACTTC. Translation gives CASSEREGYEQYF.

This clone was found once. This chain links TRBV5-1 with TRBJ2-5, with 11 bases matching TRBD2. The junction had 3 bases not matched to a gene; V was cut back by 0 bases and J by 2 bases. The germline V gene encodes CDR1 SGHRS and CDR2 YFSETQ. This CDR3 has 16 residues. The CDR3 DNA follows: TGCGCCAGCAGCTTGGGAGCTAGCGGGGGGCAAGAGACCCAGTACTTC. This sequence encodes CASSLGASGGQETQYF.

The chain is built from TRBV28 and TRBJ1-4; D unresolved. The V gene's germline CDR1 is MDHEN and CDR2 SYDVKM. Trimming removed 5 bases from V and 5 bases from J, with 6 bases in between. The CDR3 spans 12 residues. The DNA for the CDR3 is TGTGCCAGCAGTGCCCTGAATGAAAAACTGTTTTTT. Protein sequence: CASSALNEKLFF. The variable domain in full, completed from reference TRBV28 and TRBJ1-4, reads DVKVTQSSRYLVKRTGEKVFLECVQDMDHENMFWYRQDPGLGLRLIYFSYDVKMKEKGDIPEGYSVSREKKERFSLILESASTNQTSMYLCASSALNEKLFFGSGTQLSVL.

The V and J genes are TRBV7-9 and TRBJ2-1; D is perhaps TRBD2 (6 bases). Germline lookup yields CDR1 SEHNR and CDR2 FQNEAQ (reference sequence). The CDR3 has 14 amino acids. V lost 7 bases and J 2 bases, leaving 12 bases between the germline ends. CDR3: CASTSRGAYNEQFF. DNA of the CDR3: TGTGCCAGCACCTCCCGCGGGGCCTACAATGAGCAGTTCTTC.

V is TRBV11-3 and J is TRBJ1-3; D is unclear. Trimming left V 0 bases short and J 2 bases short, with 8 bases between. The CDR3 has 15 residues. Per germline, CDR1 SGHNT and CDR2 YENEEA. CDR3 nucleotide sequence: TGTGCCAGCAGCTTAGATCAAACAGCTGGAAACACCATATATTTT. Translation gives CASSLDQTAGNTIYF. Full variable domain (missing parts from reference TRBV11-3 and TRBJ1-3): EAGVVQSPRYKIIEKKQPVAFWCNPISGHNTLYWYLQNLGQGPELLIRYENEEAVDDSQLPKDRFSAERLKGVDSTLKIQPAELGDSAVYLCASSLDQTAGNTIYFGEGSWLTVV.

CDR3 nucleotides: TGCGCCAGCAGCTCCGGGGCCCCAGTGGCAACTAATGAAAAACTGTTTTTT. Encoded protein: CASSSGAPVATNEKLFF. The gene calls are TRBV5-1 and TRBJ1-4; perhaps TRBD1 as D (5 bases). CDR1 SGHRS and CDR2 YFSETQ come from the germline V gene. CDR3 length: 17 amino acids. Deletions cut 3 bases from V and 0 bases from J, with 15 bases between.

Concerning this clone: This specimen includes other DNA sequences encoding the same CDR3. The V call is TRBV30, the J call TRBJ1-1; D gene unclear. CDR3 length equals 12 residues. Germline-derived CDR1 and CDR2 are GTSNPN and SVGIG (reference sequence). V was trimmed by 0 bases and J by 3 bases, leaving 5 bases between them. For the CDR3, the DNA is TGTGCCTGGAGTGTGTTGGACACTGAAGCTTTCTTT. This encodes CAWSVLDTEAFF.

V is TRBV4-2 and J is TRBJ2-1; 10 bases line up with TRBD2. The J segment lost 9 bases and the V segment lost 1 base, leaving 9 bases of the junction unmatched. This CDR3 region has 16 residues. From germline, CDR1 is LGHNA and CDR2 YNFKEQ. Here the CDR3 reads CASSQGSLAGAGEQFF. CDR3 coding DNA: TGTGCCAGCAGCCAAGGGAGCCTAGCGGGAGCGGGTGAGCAGTTCTTC.

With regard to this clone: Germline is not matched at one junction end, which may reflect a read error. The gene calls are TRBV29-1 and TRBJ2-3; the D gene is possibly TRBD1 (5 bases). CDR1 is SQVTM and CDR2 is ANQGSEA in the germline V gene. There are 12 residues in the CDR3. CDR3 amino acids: CSAQGTTNTQYF. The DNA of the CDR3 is TGCAGCGCCCAGGGTACCACAAATACGCAGTATTTT.

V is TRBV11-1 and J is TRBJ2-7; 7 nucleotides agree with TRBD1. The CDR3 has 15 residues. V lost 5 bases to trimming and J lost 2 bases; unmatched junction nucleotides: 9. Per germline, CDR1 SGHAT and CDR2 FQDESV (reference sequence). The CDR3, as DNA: TGTGCCAGCAGCGACACAGGGGTCGGCACCTACGAGCAGTACTTC. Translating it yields CASSDTGVGTYEQYF.

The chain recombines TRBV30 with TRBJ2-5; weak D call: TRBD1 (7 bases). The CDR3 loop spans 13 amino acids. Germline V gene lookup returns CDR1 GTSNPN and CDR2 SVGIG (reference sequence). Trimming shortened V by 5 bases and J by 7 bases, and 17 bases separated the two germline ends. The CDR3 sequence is CAWDLGQEGTQYF. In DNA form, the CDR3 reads TGTGCCTGGGACCTAGGACAGGAGGGGACCCAGTACTTC.

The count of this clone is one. CDR3 amino acids: CASSFTIPGNTEAFF. The CDR3 DNA follows: TGCGCCAGCAGCTTCACTATCCCGGGGAACACTGAAGCTTTCTTT. The V call is TRBV5-1, the J call TRBJ1-1; unclear D gene. V was trimmed by 2 bases and J by 1 base, leaving 12 bases between them. The CDR3 spans 15 residues. Germline V lookup: CDR1 SGHRS, CDR2 YFSETQ.

In DNA form, the CDR3 reads TGTGCCAGCAGTTTTCGGACAGGGGGCGTTAATACTGAAGCTTTCTTT. It encodes CASSFRTGGVNTEAFF. The chain couples TRBV27 to TRBJ1-1; 11 bases are a match to TRBD1. Germline V lookup: CDR1 MNHEY, CDR2 SMNVEV (reference sequence). The ends lost 3 bases at V and 5 bases at J; junction bases unmatched: 8. This CDR3 is built from 16 residues.